The rows below give T cell receptor beta chains drawn from one sample of a study of blood T cell repertoires in COVID-19. Data came from immunoSEQ multiplex PCR; TCRdb stores just in-frame clones and leaves some out. The sample lists approximately 80,000 clones, about 88% occurring once. Specimen: peripheral blood. The receptors here all came from a human donor in a cohort sampled during active COVID-19. Each CDR3 is given with its conserved first and last residue. The order of the fields is CDR3 length, V gene, CDR3 protein.

14 | TRBV9 | CASSPGQIQETQYF
12 | TRBV3-1/TRBV3-2 | CASGGTATEAFF
17 | TRBV28 | CASSLIPMGAANYGYTF
18 | TRBV6-1 | CASSEARSRARVRETQYF
13 | TRBV19 | CASSMGGGTEAFF
14 | TRBV7-2 | CASSLRGRYNEQFF
17 | TRBV19 | CASSIQRIGPRDTEAFF
15 | TRBV7-2 | CASSLDGGKEDEQYF
13 | TRBV7-2 | CASSSGGPQEQFF
12 | TRBV9 | CASSRDNSPLHF
13 | TRBV2 | CASSDENKDTQYF
16 | TRBV28 | CASSLAGTSGVETQYF
15 | TRBV5-1 | CASSPGTGGDEKLFF
15 | TRBV11-3 | CASSDGTGAEETQYF
16 | TRBV3-1/TRBV3-2 | CASSLRGAGDQETQYF
11 | TRBV12-3/TRBV12-4 | CASSSRETQYF
14 | TRBV18 | CASSPGTTVYEQYF
13 | TRBV6-1 | CASSDYRLAGEIF
18 | TRBV18 | CASSRGLAGGPSEETQYF
14 | TRBV6-6 | CASGGWDRNTEAFF
13 | TRBV12-5 | CASGLSGGDEQFF
14 | TRBV7-3 | CASSASGNSYEQYF
15 | TRBV7-2 | CASSLGADSYNEQFF
16 | TRBV19 | CASSIQGLSYNSPLHF
13 | TRBV29-1 | CSVDKTGGYGYTF
18 | TRBV5-1 | CASSLAGTMSSYNSPLHF
16 | TRBV19 | CASSILAGGFYNEQFF
15 | TRBV7-2 | CASSLRVGDTGELFF
14 | TRBV10-3 | CAIRPGQGKETQYF
13 | TRBV5-1 | CASSEGFTDTQYF
15 | TRBV27 | CASRPRQGSMETQYF
18 | TRBV25-1 | CASQAGDRRYSGANVLTF
15 | TRBV11-2 | CASSSRLAPKNEQFF
14 | TRBV5-4 | CASSGGTSVETQYF
15 | TRBV18 | CASSVLQGPTDTQYF
14 | TRBV5-5 | CASSPARAYNEQFF
18 | TRBV3-1/TRBV3-2 | CASSHPTGWSGVSDTQYF
14 | TRBV6-5 | CASSSPTGSYGYTF
15 | TRBV28 | CASSYSVGNTGELFF
13 | TRBV18 | CATQGTMNTEAFF
14 | TRBV9 | CASSAEQGINGYTF
15 | TRBV4-2 | CASSQDPAGAGGQFF
16 | TRBV14 | CASSQGGTGWTDTQYF
17 | TRBV14 | CASSLRDRGRGSYGYTF